This TCR beta chain was sequenced during a study of Ad26.COV2.S vaccination and SARS-CoV-2 variants. As for this clone: Antigen unknown.

The germline V and J ends were trimmed by 4 bases and 1 base, with 7 bases remaining between them. Germline values: CDR1 MNHEY, CDR2 SVGEGT. There are 13 residues in the CDR3. Study-wide points: TCR breadth and depth estimates may have understated total T cell responses. Recipients of either vaccine or placebo displayed similar breadth of non-spike TCRs. People who got the vaccine had more spike-specific TCR breadth than people who got placebo.

TCRdb's copy holds only in-frame clones and misses some; the assay was immunoSEQ multiplex PCR. The table shows approximately 400,000 clones, with roughly 94% occurring only once. Sample: peripheral blood, taken after recovery from COVID-19. The clonotype was recovered from a human donor who had recovered from COVID-19. This chain connects TRBV6-2 or TRBV6-3 to TRBJ1-1; possibly TRBD1 for D (5 bases). Here the CDR3 reads CASSFGGNTEAFF. The CDR3 DNA is TGTGCCAGCAGTTTTGGGGGGAACACTGAAGCTTTCTTT.